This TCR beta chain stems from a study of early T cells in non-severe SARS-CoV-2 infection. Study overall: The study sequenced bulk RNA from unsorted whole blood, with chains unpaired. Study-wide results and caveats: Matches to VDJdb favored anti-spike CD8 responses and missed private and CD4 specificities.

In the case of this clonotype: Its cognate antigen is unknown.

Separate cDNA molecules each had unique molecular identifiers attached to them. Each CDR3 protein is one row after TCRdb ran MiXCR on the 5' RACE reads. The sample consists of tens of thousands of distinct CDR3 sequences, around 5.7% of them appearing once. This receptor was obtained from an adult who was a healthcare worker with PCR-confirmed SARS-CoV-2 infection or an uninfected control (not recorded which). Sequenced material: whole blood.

CDR3 bases: TGCGCCAGCAGCTCAGGATCCACAGGGTACACAGATACGCAGTATTTT. Translated, it gives CASSSGSTGYTDTQYF. The rearrangement joins TRBV5-1 to TRBJ2-3; D perhaps matches TRBD1 (6 bases). The CDR3 contains 16 residues. V was pared by 3 bases and J by 2 bases, with 16 bases between. The germline CDR1 and CDR2 sequences are SGHRS and YFSETQ.